This note documents a single TCR beta chain sequence. Hyperthyroidism patients were newly diagnosed, had disease duration under 2 months, and were aged 18 to 65 years. The sample originates from a study of T cells in Graves' hyperthyroidism and ophthalmopathy. The germline gives CDR1 SQVTM, CDR2 ANQGSEA. The CDR3 runs to 13 residues. Deletions cut 8 bases from V and 2 bases from J, with 15 bases between. Amplified regions were TCR beta CDR3 sequences from RNA transcripts. TCR CDR3 underwent first-round RT-PCR with the HTBI primer set. TCRdb reprocessed the multiplex PCR reads via MiXCR and lists one record per CDR3 protein. The sample yields about 840,000 distinct CDR3 sequences, roughly 40% seen once.

The source material was blood. This receptor was taken from a man aged 18 to 30 with Graves' hyperthyroidism. The chain uses TRBV29-1 and TRBJ1-1, with D possibly being TRBD1 (5 bases). The CDR3 region is CSSRGGLNTEAFF. CDR3 sequence (DNA): TGCAGCTCCCGGGGGGGGTTAAACACTGAAGCTTTCTTT.